The 28 T cell receptor beta chains presented below share a single source sample, sequenced in a study of T cells in Graves' hyperthyroidism and ophthalmopathy (dated by TCRdb to about 2019). Libraries were prepared through multiplex PCR. Sequencing relied on an Illumina HiSeq 2000. The TCR beta CDR3 regions were amplified from RNA transcripts. The first round of RT-PCR for the TCR CDR3 was performed with the HTBI primer set and the Qiagen OneStep RT-PCR kit. TCRdb passed the public sequencing reads through fastp at Q25 and MiXCR, retaining productive beta sequences. Identical CDR3 proteins give one entry, which carries the most common genes and DNA. The sample records some 800,000 distinct CDR3 sequences, 38% of which are singletons. The biggest ten clones account for 7% to 10% of the sample. Sequenced input: blood. These receptors all come from a man aged 18-30 years with Graves' hyperthyroidism.

The V gene is TRBV3-1, the J gene TRBJ1-2; 10 nucleotides align to TRBD1. CDR1 is LGHDT and CDR2 is YNNKEL in the germline V gene (reference sequence). The CDR3 totals 17 residues. V shed 6 bases, J shed 6 bases, and the junction held 16 bases outside the gene matches. CDR3 bases: TGTGCCAGCAGTCGATGGGGGACAGGGGAAAGGAGGGATGGCTACACCTTC. This translates into CASSRWGTGERRDGYTF.

This clonotype was detected once. The chain combines TRBV6-1 with TRBJ2-7, with 8 bases matching TRBD1. The CDR3 runs 15 residues. Germline V gene lookup returns CDR1 MNHNS and CDR2 SASEGT. J gave up 3 bases and V 5 bases, and 9 bases lay outside the gene matches. CDR3 protein: CASSLVQGTGYEQYF. As DNA, the CDR3 is TGTGCCAGCAGTCTGGTTCAGGGGACAGGCTACGAGCAGTACTTC.

The V gene is TRBV10-3, the J gene TRBJ1-5; 9 nucleotides agree with TRBD1. V dropped 11 bases and J dropped 0; count of bases not matched to a gene: 2. Germline V CDR1 and CDR2: ENHRY, SYGVKD. The CDR3 runs 13 residues. DNA for the CDR3: TGTGCCCGGACAGGGGATAGCAATCAGCCCCAGCATTTT. Its translation: CARTGDSNQPQHF.

This clonotype was observed a handful of times. The chain recombines TRBV7-9 with TRBJ2-2; TRBD1 might be the D (5 bases). The ends were cut back, 5 bases at V and 3 bases at J, with 10 bases in the middle. The CDR3 covers 14 residues. Per germline, CDR1 SEHNR and CDR2 FQNEAQ (reference sequence). The CDR3, as DNA: TGTGCCAGCAGCCAACCCAGGGACACCGGGGAGCTGTTTTTT. Amino acid sequence: CASSQPRDTGELFF.

CDR3 amino acids: CASSPTVRTGFHYEQYF. As DNA, the CDR3 is TGTGCCAGCAGCCCCACTGTACGGACAGGGTTTCACTACGAGCAGTACTTC. The chain joins TRBV6-1 to TRBJ2-7; 8 bases agree with TRBD1. The CDR3 contains 17 residues. V lost 6 bases, J lost 3 bases, and 16 bases stayed unmatched. Germline CDR1 MNHNS, CDR2 SASEGT.

The rearrangement joins TRBV12-3 or TRBV12-4 to TRBJ1-1; D may be TRBD1 (6 bases). The CDR3 runs to 15 residues. Trimming shortened V by 0 bases and J by 6 bases, and 14 bases separated the two germline ends. The CDR3 sequence: CASSLAGGRRPEAFF. In DNA, the CDR3 is TGTGCCAGCAGTTTAGCCGGGGGGCGGCGACCTGAAGCTTTCTTT.

This clonotype was seen repeatedly, ten times or more. The chain couples TRBV29-1 to TRBJ1-3, with D unresolved. CDR3 size: 11 residues. CDR1 and CDR2 from the germline V gene are SQVTM and ANQGSEA. V lost 1 base, J lost 9 bases, and 7 bases lay in between. The DNA for the CDR3 is TGCAGCGTTGAAGCCAAGGGCACCATATATTTT. Its protein product is CSVEAKGTIYF. Using reference TRBV29-1 and TRBJ1-3 for the parts outside the CDR3, the full variable domain is SAVISQKPSRDICQRGTSLTIQCQVDSQVTMMFWYRQQPGQSLTLIATANQGSEATYESGFVIDKFPISRPNLTFSTLTVSNMSPEDSSIYLCSVEAKGTIYFGEGSWLTVV.

The chain recombines TRBV7-9 with TRBJ2-6; D not resolved. The CDR3 has 13 amino acids. V was cut by 7 bases and J by 5 bases, with 9 bases left in between. Germline V CDR1 and CDR2: SEHNR, FQNEAQ (reference sequence). In DNA, the CDR3 is TGTGCCAGCAACAGCTTGAGGGCCAACGTCCTGACTTTC. This encodes CASNSLRANVLTF.

This clonotype was seen a few times. The V gene is TRBV12-3 or TRBV12-4, the J gene TRBJ1-1; TRBD1 matches 7 bases. Unmatched junction bases numbered 9, after V lost 6 bases and J lost 5 bases. This CDR3 is built from 14 residues. The chain's CDR3 is CASSPGGLRTEAFF. The CDR3 DNA is TGTGCCAGCAGCCCAGGGGGGTTGAGGACTGAAGCTTTCTTT.

The chain couples TRBV11-2 to TRBJ2-3; D could derive from TRBD1 or TRBD2 (5 bases each). V lost 5 bases, J lost 2 bases, and 11 bases lay in between. The CDR3 extends over 14 amino acids. The germline V gene encodes CDR1 SGHAT and CDR2 FQNNGV. Written as DNA, the CDR3 is TGTGCCAGCAGCCTGGGACCCGACACAGATACGCAGTATTTT. It specifies CASSLGPDTDTQYF.

V is TRBV5-1 and J is TRBJ2-2; possibly TRBD2 for D (5 bases). Germline V gene data show CDR1 as SGHRS and CDR2 as YFSETQ. V dropped 1 base and J dropped 4 bases, with 11 bases sitting between them. This CDR3 spans 15 amino acids. Here the CDR3 DNA reads TGCGCCAGCAGCTTGTTCGGGGAAGGCACCGGGGAGCTGTTTTTT. As protein: CASSLFGEGTGELFF.

The sample holds a few counts of this clonotype. The genes are TRBV7-2 and TRBJ2-5, with D hard to call. Trimming removed 3 bases from V and 3 bases from J, with 8 bases in between. In germline, CDR1 is SGHTA, CDR2 FQGNSA. The CDR3 consists of 13 residues. This CDR3 reads CASSFQEKETQYF. The CDR3 DNA follows: TGTGCCAGCAGCTTTCAGGAAAAAGAGACCCAGTACTTC.

This clonotype was seen a few times. The chain employs TRBV5-4 and TRBJ2-5; 7 bases fit TRBD2. This CDR3 has 15 residues. The V gene end was trimmed by 0 bases and the J gene end by 5 bases; junction bases not matched to a gene: 7. The germline V gene encodes CDR1 SGHNT and CDR2 YYREEE (reference sequence). DNA for the CDR3: TGTGCCAGCAGCTTGGAGGTTGCCGGGAGGGAGACCCAGTACTTC. This codes for CASSLEVAGRETQYF.

The genes are TRBV7-8 and TRBJ2-7; 14 nucleotides agree with TRBD2. The CDR3 runs to 16 residues. Germline V CDR1 and CDR2: SGHVS, FQNEAQ. V shed 3 bases and J 6 bases; nucleotides not matched to a gene: 7. The CDR3 loop is CASSLIAGTSGSEQYF. The CDR3 DNA reads as TGTGCCAGCAGCTTGATAGCCGGGACTAGCGGGAGCGAGCAGTACTTC.

This clonotype was detected ten times or more. The chain couples TRBV20-1 to TRBJ1-1; no firm D call. Trimming took 1 base from V and 0 from J, leaving 9 bases between them. Germline CDR1 is DFQATT and CDR2 is SNEGSKA (reference sequence). CDR3 length: 14 amino acids. The DNA for the CDR3 is TGCAGTGCTAGAGTGGGAGCAATGAACACTGAAGCTTTCTTT. This sequence encodes CSARVGAMNTEAFF.

The chain carries TRBV15 and TRBJ1-1, with 7 bases fitting TRBD1. CDR1 and CDR2 from the germline V gene are LNHNV and YYDKDF (reference sequence). V trimming: 3 bases; J trimming: 3 bases; junction bases outside the gene matches: 10. The CDR3 totals 16 residues. This CDR3 reads CATSSLEGARDTEAFF. The DNA for the CDR3 is TGTGCCACCAGCAGCTTGGAGGGGGCGCGGGACACTGAAGCTTTCTTT. Based on the CDR3 plus reference TRBV15 and TRBJ1-1, the full variable domain is DAMVIQNPRYQVTQFGKPVTLSCSQTLNHNVMYWYQQKSSQAPKLLFHYYDKDFNNEADTPDNFQSRRPNTSFCFLDIRSPGLGDTAMYLCATSSLEGARDTEAFFGQGTRLTVV.

This clonotype occurred many times. The chain links TRBV9 to TRBJ1-4; 7 positions match TRBD1. With V trimmed by 0 bases and J by 8 bases, 7 bases remained unmatched. Germline V gene data show CDR1 as SGDLS and CDR2 as YYNGEE. CDR3 size: 15 residues. The CDR3 spells CASSVATGEAEKLFF. CDR3 in DNA: TGTGCCAGCAGCGTAGCTACAGGGGAAGCCGAAAAACTGTTTTTT.

This clonotype was counted many times. The chain has TRBV2 and TRBJ1-4; tentative D call: TRBD1 (5 bases). Germline V lookup: CDR1 SNHLY, CDR2 FYNNEI. The CDR3 spans 14 residues. Trimming took 3 bases from V and 7 from J, leaving 12 bases between them. CDR3: CASSDEGRGEKLFF. DNA for the CDR3: TGTGCCAGCAGTGATGAGGGGCGCGGTGAAAAACTGTTTTTT.

Many counts were recorded for this clonotype. The chain combines TRBV12-3 or TRBV12-4 with TRBJ1-6, with a weak D call TRBD1 (6 bases). The CDR3 extends over 16 amino acids. Trimming left V 0 bases short and J 12 bases short, with 18 bases between. The CDR3 DNA sequence: TGTGCCAGCAGTTTAGCGTCGACCGGGGGCCTAGAACCCCTCCACTTT. This codes for CASSLASTGGLEPLHF.

This clonotype has ten or more counts. This sequence joins TRBV7-2 and TRBJ2-5, with 8 bases aligning to TRBD2. Germline CDR1 and CDR2: SGHTA and FQGNSA. CDR3 size: 16 residues. V dropped 5 bases and J dropped 5; count of bases not matched to a gene: 13. The CDR3 sequence: CASSLGRSGRKETQYF. DNA of the CDR3: TGTGCCAGCAGCCTTGGCAGAAGCGGGAGAAAGGAGACCCAGTACTTC.

The rearrangement links TRBV7-3 to TRBJ2-7; 7 positions match TRBD1. The length of the CDR3 is 15 residues. The J segment lost 2 bases and the V segment lost 5 bases, leaving 9 bases of the junction unmatched. Germline CDR1 SGHTA, CDR2 FQGTGA. The CDR3 reads CASSAYRGLPYEQYF. DNA for the CDR3: TGTGCCAGCAGCGCTTACAGGGGCCTCCCCTACGAGCAGTACTTC. Together with reference TRBV7-3 and TRBJ2-7, the CDR3 gives the full variable domain: GAGVSQTPSNKVTEKGKYVELRCDPISGHTALYWYRQSLGQGPEFLIYFQGTGAADDSGLPNDRFFAVRPEGSVSTLKIQRTERGDSAVYLCASSAYRGLPYEQYFGPGTRLTVT.

The sample holds a few counts of this clonotype. The J gene is TRBJ1-1, the V gene TRBV13; tentatively, D is TRBD1 (6 bases). Trimming removed 6 bases from V and 0 bases from J, with 14 bases in between. In germline, CDR1 is PRHDT, CDR2 FYEKMQ (reference sequence). The CDR3 consists of 15 residues. The CDR3: CASSVQGPMNTEAFF. The CDR3 DNA reads TGTGCCAGCAGTGTACAGGGCCCCATGAACACTGAAGCTTTCTTT.

J is TRBJ2-7 and V is TRBV19, with 10 bases matching TRBD1. The CDR3 extends over 14 amino acids. V dropped 2 bases and J dropped 11; count of bases not matched to a gene: 9. Germline V gene lookup returns CDR1 LNHDA and CDR2 SQIVND (reference sequence). The CDR3 DNA follows: TGTGCCAGTAGTATAACCGGGACAGGGGAACTAAAGTACTTC. This encodes CASSITGTGELKYF.

At least ten counts were recorded for this clonotype. This chain connects TRBV2 to TRBJ2-6, with 10 bases fitting TRBD2. From germline, CDR1 is SNHLY and CDR2 FYNNEI. Trimming cost V 6 bases and J 0 bases; bases outside gene matches: 11. The CDR3 has 19 residues. The CDR3 sequence: CASRGPVAGGLSGANVLTF. The CDR3 DNA reads as TGTGCCAGCAGGGGGCCGGTAGCGGGAGGCCTCTCTGGGGCCAACGTCCTGACTTTC.

Concerning this clonotype: A much bigger clone sits one base away, suggesting this may be a read error. The chain recombines TRBV7-8 with TRBJ2-7; D call uncertain. This CDR3 is 12 amino acids long. Deletions cut 5 bases from V and 6 bases from J, with 11 bases between. Germline lookup yields CDR1 SGHVS and CDR2 FQNEAQ. This chain's CDR3 is CASSATKSEQYF. In DNA, the CDR3 is TGTGCCAGCAGCGCCACAAAGTCCGAGCAGTACTTC.

V is TRBV6-1 and J is TRBJ1-1; D unresolved. The CDR3 is made up of 14 amino acids. Germline lookup yields CDR1 MNHNS and CDR2 SASEGT. Trimming removed 3 bases at V and 1 base at J, with 9 bases between. CDR3 loop: CASSDEGWNTEAFF. In DNA form, the CDR3 reads TGTGCCAGCAGTGATGAGGGCTGGAACACTGAAGCTTTCTTT.

This clonotype has ten or more counts. V is TRBV10-3 and J is TRBJ2-5; 8 bases map to TRBD1. This CDR3 is built from 13 residues. Germline V gene data show CDR1 as ENHRY and CDR2 as SYGVKD. With 7 bases clipped from V and 5 bases from J, the junction kept 6 bases outside the gene matches. This chain's CDR3 is CAIKPTGVETQYF. The CDR3 DNA sequence: TGTGCCATCAAACCGACAGGGGTTGAGACCCAGTACTTC.

The chain uses TRBV19 and TRBJ2-2; a weak D match, TRBD1 (7 bases). CDR1 is LNHDA, CDR2 SQIVND, per germline (reference sequence). V was shortened by 6 bases and J by 4 bases, with 15 bases between the two germline ends. CDR3 length: 15 residues. CDR3 nucleotide sequence: TGTGCCAGTAGGAATACAGGGGAGGCCACCGGGGAGCTGTTTTTT. Translating gives CASRNTGEATGELFF.